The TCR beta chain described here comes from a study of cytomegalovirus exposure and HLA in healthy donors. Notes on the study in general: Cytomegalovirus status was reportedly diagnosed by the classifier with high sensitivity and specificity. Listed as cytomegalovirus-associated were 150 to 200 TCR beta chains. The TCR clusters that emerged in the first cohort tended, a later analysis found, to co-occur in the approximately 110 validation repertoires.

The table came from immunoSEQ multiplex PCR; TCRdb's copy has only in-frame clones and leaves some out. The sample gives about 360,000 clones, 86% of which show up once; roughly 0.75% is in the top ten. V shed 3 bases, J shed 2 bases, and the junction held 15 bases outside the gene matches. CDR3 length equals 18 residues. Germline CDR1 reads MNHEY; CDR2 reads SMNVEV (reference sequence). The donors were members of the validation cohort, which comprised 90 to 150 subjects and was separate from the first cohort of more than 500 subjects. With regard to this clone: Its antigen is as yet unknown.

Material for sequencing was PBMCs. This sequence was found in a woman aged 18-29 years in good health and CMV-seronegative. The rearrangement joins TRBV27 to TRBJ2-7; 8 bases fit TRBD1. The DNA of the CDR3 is TGTGCCAGCAGTTTGTTCACCGGGACAGGACGACTTACCTACGAGCAGTACTTC. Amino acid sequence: CASSLFTGTGRLTYEQYF.